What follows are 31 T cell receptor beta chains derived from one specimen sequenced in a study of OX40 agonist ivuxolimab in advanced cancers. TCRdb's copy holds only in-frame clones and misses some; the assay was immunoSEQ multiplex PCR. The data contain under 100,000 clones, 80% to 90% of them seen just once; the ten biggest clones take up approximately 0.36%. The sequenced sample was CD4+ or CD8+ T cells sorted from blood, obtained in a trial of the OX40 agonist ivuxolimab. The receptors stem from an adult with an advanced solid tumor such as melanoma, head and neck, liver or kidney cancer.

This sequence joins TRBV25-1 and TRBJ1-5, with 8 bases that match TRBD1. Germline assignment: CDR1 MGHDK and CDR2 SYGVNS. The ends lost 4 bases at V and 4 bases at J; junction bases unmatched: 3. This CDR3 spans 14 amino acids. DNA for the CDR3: TGTGCCAGCAGTGGGACAGGGAAAAATCAGCCCCAGCATTTT. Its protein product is CASSGTGKNQPQHF.

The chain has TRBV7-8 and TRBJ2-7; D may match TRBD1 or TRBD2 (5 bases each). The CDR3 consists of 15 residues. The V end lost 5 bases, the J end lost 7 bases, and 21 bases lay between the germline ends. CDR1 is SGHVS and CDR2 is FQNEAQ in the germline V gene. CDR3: CASSRDAATEGEQYF. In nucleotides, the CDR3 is TGTGCCAGCAGCCGGGACGCAGCCACCGAGGGAGAGCAGTACTTC.

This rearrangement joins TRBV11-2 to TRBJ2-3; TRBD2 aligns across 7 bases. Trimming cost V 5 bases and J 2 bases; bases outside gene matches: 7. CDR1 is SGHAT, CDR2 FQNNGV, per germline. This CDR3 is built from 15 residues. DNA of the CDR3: TGTGCCAGCAGCCTTGTTGGGGGGGACACAGATACGCAGTATTTT. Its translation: CASSLVGGDTDTQYF.

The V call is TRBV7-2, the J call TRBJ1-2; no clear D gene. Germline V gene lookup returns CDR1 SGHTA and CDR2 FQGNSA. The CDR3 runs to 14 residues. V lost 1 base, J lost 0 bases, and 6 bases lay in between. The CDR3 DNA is TGTGCCAGCAGCTTAGACAGAACTAACTATGGCTACACCTTC. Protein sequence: CASSLDRTNYGYTF.

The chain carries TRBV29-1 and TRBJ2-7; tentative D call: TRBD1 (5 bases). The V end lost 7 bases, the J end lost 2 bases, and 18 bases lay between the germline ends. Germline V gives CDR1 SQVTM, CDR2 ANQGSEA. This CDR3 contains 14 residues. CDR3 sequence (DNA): TGCAGCGCTTCGATCCAAGGGGAAGCCTACGAGCAGTACTTC. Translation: CSASIQGEAYEQYF.

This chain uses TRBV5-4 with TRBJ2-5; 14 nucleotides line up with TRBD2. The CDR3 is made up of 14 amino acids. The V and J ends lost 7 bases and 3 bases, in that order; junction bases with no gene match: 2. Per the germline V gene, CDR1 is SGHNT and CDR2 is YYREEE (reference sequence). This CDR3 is CASGGLAGEETQYF. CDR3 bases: TGTGCCAGCGGGGGACTAGCGGGAGAAGAGACCCAGTACTTC.

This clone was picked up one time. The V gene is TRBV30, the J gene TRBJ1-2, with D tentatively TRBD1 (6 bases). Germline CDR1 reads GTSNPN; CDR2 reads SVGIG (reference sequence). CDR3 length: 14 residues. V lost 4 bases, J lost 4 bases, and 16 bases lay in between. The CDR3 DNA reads TGTGCCTGGACCGGGGGGGCGCGGGGCTATGGCTACACCTTC. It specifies CAWTGGARGYGYTF.

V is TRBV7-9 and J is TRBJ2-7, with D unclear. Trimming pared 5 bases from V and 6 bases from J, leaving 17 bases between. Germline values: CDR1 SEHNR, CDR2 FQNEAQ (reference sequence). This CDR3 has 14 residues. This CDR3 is CASSRAEAQGEQYF. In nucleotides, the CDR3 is TGTGCCAGCAGCCGGGCCGAAGCCCAAGGCGAGCAGTACTTC.

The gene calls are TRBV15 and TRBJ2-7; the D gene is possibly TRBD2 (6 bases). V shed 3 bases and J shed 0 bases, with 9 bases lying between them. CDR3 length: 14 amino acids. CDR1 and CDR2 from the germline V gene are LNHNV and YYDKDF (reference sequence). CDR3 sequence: CATSRGTFSYEQYF. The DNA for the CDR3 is TGTGCCACCAGCAGGGGGACTTTCTCCTACGAGCAGTACTTC.

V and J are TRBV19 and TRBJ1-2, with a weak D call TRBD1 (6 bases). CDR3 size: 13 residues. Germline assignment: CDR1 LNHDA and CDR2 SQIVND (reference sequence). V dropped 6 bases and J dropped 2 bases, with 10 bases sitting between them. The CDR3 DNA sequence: TGTGCCAGTAGAGAAGGGGGAAACTATGGCTACACCTTC. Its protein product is CASREGGNYGYTF.

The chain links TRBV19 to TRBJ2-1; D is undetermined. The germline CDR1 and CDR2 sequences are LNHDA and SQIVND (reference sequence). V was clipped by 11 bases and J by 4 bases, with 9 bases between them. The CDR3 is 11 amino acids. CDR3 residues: CASQTYNEQFF. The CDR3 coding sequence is TGTGCCTCTCAGACTTACAATGAGCAGTTCTTC.

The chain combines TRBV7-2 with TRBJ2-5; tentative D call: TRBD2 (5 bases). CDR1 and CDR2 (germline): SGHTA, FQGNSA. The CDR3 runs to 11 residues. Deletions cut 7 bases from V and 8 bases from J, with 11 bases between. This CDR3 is CASTYGRTQYF. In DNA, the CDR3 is TGTGCCAGCACATATGGGAGAACCCAGTACTTC.

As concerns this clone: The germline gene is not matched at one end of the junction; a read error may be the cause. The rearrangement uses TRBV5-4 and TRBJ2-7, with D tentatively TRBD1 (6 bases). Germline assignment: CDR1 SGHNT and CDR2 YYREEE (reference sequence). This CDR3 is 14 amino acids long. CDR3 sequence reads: CATTHGQSSHEQYF. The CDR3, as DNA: TGTGCCACCACTCATGGACAGTCCTCCCACGAGCAGTACTTC.

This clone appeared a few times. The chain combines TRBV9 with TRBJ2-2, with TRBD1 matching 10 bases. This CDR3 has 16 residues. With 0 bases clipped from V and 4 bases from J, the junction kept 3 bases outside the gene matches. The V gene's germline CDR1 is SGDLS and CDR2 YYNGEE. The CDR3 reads CASSVGTGGSTGELFF. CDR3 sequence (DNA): TGTGCCAGCAGCGTAGGGACAGGGGGAAGCACCGGGGAGCTGTTTTTT.

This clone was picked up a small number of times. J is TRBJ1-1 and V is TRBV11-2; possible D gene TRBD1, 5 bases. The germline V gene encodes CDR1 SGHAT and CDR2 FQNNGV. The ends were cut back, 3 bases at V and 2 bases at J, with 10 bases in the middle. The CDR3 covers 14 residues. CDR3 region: CASSLGGFNTEAFF. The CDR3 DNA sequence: TGTGCCAGCAGCTTGGGGGGATTTAACACTGAAGCTTTCTTT.

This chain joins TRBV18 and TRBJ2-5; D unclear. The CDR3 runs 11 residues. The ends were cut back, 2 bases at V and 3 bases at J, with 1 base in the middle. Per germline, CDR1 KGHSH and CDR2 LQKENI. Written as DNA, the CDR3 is TGTGCCAGCTCACCAAAAGAGACCCAGTACTTC. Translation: CASSPKETQYF.

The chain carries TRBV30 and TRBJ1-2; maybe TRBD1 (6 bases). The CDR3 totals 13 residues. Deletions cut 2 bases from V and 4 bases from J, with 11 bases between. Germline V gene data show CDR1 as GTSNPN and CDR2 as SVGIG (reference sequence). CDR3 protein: CAWSRGGIYGYTF. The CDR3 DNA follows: TGTGCCTGGAGTAGAGGGGGAATCTATGGCTACACCTTC. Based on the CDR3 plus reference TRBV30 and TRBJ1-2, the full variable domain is SQTIHQWPATLVQPVGSPLSLECTVEGTSNPNLYWYRQAAGRGLQLLFYSVGIGQISSEVPQNLSASRPQDRQFILSSKKLLLSDSGFYLCAWSRGGIYGYTFGSGTRLTVV.

CDR3 coding DNA: TGTGCCAGCAGCTTGGGACCTAGCAATCAGCCCCAGCATTTT. Residues: CASSLGPSNQPQHF. The V gene is TRBV5-8, the J gene TRBJ1-5; unclear D gene. This CDR3 spans 14 amino acids. Germline-derived CDR1 and CDR2 are SGHTS and YDEGEE. Trimming pared 0 bases from V and 0 bases from J, leaving 4 bases between.

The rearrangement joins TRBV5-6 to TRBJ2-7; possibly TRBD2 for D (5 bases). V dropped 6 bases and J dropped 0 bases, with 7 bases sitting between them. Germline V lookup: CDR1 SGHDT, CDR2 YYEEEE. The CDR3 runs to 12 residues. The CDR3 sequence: CASIGSSYEQYF. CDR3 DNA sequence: TGTGCCAGCATAGGGAGCTCCTACGAGCAGTACTTC.

In DNA, the CDR3 is TGTGCCAGCAGCTTTAGTAATACAGGTGCCTATAATTCACCCCTCCACTTT. This codes for CASSFSNTGAYNSPLHF. The J gene is TRBJ1-6, the V gene TRBV5-4; perhaps TRBD1 as D (5 bases). The germline gives CDR1 SGHNT, CDR2 YYREEE (reference sequence). V lost 2 bases and J lost 2, with 14 bases in between. The CDR3 totals 17 residues.

CDR3 sequence (DNA): TGCGCCAGCAGTGTTAGGGGATCGGGGGCCAACGTCCTGACTTTC. Its protein is CASSVRGSGANVLTF. The chain couples TRBV5-1 to TRBJ2-6, with a possible D match to TRBD1 (5 bases). The CDR3 covers 15 residues. The germline V and J ends were trimmed by 5 bases and 4 bases, with 13 bases remaining between them. CDR1 and CDR2 (germline): SGHRS, YFSETQ.

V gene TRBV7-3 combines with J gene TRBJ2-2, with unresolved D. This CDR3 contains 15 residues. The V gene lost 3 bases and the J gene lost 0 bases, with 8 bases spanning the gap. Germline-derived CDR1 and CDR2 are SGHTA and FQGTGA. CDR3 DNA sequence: TGTGCCAGCAGCTTCAGGACCCCGAACACCGGGGAGCTGTTTTTT. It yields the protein CASSFRTPNTGELFF.

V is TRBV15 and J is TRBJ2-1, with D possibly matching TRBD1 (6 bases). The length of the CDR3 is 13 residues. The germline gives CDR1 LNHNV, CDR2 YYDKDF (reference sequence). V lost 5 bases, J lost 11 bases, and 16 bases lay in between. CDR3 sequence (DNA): TGTGCCACCAGCGCTTCCACCGGGACACAGCAGTTCTTC. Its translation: CATSASTGTQQFF. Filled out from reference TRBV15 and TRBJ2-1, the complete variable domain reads DAMVIQNPRYQVTQFGKPVTLSCSQTLNHNVMYWYQQKSSQAPKLLFHYYDKDFNNEADTPDNFQSRRPNTSFCFLDIRSPGLGDTAMYLCATSASTGTQQFFGPGTRLTVL.

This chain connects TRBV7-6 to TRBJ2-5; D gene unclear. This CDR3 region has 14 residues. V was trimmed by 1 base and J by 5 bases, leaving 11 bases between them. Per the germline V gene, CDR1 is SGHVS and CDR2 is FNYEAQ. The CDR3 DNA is TGTGCCAGCAGCTTAGGGCAGAATGGGGAGACCCAGTACTTC. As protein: CASSLGQNGETQYF.

The chain's CDR3 is CATSYDRAYDYGYTF. As DNA, the CDR3 is TGTGCCACCAGCTACGACAGAGCATACGACTATGGCTACACCTTC. The V gene is TRBV15, the J gene TRBJ1-2; perhaps TRBD1 as D (5 bases). Trimming pared 5 bases from V and 3 bases from J, leaving 16 bases between. The CDR3 has 15 residues. Germline CDR1 reads LNHNV; CDR2 reads YYDKDF (reference sequence). Full variable domain (remainder filled in from reference TRBV15 and TRBJ1-2): DAMVIQNPRYQVTQFGKPVTLSCSQTLNHNVMYWYQQKSSQAPKLLFHYYDKDFNNEADTPDNFQSRRPNTSFCFLDIRSPGLGDTAMYLCATSYDRAYDYGYTFGSGTRLTVV.

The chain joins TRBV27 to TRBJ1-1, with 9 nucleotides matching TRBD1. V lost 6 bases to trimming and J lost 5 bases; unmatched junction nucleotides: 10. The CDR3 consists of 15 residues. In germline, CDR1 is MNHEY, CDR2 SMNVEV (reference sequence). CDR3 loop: CASRRDRARETEAFF. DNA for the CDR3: TGTGCCAGCAGACGGGACAGGGCAAGGGAGACTGAAGCTTTCTTT.

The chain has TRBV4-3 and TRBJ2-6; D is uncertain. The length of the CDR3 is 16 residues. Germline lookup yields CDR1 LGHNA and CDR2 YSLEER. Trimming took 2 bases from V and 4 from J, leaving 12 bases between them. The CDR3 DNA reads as TGCGCCAGCAGCCAACTGATACTGGGGGGGGCCAACGTCCTGACTTTC. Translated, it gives CASSQLILGGANVLTF.

CDR3 residues: CAWRKGPLSGNTIYF. The CDR3, as DNA: TGTGCCTGGAGGAAGGGACCGCTTTCTGGAAACACCATATATTTT. The gene calls are TRBV30 and TRBJ1-3; D perhaps matches TRBD1 (5 bases). In germline, CDR1 is GTSNPN, CDR2 SVGIG (reference sequence). Trimming removed 3 bases from V and 1 base from J, with 13 bases in between. The length of the CDR3 is 15 residues.

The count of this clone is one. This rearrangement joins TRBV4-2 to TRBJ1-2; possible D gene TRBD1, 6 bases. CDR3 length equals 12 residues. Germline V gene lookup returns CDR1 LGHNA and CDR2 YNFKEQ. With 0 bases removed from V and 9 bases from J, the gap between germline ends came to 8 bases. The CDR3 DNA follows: TGTGCCAGCAGCCAAGACGACAGGCGCTACACCTTC. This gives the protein CASSQDDRRYTF.

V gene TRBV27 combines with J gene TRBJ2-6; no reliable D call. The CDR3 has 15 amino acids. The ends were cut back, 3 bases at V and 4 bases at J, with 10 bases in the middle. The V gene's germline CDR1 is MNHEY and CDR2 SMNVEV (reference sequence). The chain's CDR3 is CASSLSTTGANVLTF. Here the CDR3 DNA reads TGTGCCAGCAGTTTGTCAACAACCGGGGCCAACGTCCTGACTTTC.

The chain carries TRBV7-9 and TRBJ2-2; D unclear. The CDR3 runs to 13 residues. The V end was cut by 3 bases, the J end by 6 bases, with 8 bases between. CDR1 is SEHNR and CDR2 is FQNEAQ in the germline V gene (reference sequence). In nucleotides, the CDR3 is TGTGCCAGCAGCTTCCCGTGGGCCGGGGAGCTGTTTTTT. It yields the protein CASSFPWAGELFF.